Detailed here is one TCR beta chain. The V gene's germline CDR1 is MNHEY and CDR2 SVGAGI. This CDR3 is 15 amino acids long. The V end was cut by 6 bases, the J end by 8 bases, with 19 bases between. As originally analysed: Amplification from reference gene primers served as the basis for estimated nucleated cell counts. Sequencing was performed with immunoSEQ multiplex PCR; in TCRdb, only in-frame clones are kept and a portion is missing. That table gives V, J and clone size, and the DNA gave D and trimming. The sample holds 100,000 to 150,000 clones, 85% seen once. The data belong to a study of blood T cell repertoires in COVID-19. About the study: Donors in the United States, Italy and Spain gave samples during acute or convalescent COVID-19. The analysed material was cDNA or gDNA that came from T cells, B-cell-depleted T cells, or PBMCs.

The chain employs TRBV6-5 and TRBJ1-4; tentative D call: TRBD1 (6 bases). The TCR originated in an elderly woman with acute or convalescent COVID-19. Input material: peripheral blood. For the CDR3, the DNA is TGTGCCAGCAGGATGGCAGGGGCCTCGGGGGAAAAACTGTTTTTT. Encoded protein: CASRMAGASGEKLFF.